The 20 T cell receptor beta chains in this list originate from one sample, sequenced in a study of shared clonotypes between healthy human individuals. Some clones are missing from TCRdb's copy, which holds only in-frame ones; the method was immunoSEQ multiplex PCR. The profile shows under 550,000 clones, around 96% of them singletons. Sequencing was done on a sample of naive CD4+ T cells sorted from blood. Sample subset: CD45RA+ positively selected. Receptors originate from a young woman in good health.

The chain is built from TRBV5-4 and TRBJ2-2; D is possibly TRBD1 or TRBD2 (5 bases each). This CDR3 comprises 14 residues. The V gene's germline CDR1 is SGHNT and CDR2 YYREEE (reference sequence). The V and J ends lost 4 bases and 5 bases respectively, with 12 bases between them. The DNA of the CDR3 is TGTGCCAGCAGCCCGGCTTGGGGGACCGGGGAGCTGTTTTTT. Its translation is CASSPAWGTGELFF. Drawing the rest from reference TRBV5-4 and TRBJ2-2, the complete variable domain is ETGVTQSPTHLIKTRGQQVTLRCSSQSGHNTVSWYQQALGQGPQFIFQYYREEENGRGNFPPRFSGLQFPNYSSELNVNALELDDSALYLCASSPAWGTGELFFGEGSRLTVL.

The CDR3 sequence: CASSPRGQGAGQPQHF. In DNA, the CDR3 is TGTGCCAGCTCACCGAGGGGACAGGGGGCCGGTCAGCCCCAGCATTTT. The rearrangement joins TRBV18 to TRBJ1-5, with 12 bases fitting TRBD1. The CDR3 extends over 16 amino acids. The trim removed 3 bases at V and 6 bases at J, leaving 6 bases unmatched. Germline V gene data show CDR1 as KGHSH and CDR2 as LQKENI.

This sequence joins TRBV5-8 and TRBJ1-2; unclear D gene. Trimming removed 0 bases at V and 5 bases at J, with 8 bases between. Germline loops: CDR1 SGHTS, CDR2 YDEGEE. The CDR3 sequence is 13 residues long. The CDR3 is CASSLAEGYGYTF. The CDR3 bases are TGTGCCAGCAGCTTGGCCGAAGGGTATGGCTACACCTTC.

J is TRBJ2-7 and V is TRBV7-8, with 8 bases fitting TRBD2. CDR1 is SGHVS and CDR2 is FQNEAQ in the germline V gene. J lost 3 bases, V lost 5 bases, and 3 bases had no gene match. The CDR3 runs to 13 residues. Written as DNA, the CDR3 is TGTGCCAGCAGCCCCCGGGAGGGCTACGAGCAGTACTTC. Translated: CASSPREGYEQYF.

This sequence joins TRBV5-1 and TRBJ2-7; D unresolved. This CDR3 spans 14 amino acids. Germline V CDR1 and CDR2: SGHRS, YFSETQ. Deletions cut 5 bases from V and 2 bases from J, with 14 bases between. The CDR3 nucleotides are TGCGCCAGCAGAGGTTCAGACCCTACCTACGAGCAGTACTTC. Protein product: CASRGSDPTYEQYF.

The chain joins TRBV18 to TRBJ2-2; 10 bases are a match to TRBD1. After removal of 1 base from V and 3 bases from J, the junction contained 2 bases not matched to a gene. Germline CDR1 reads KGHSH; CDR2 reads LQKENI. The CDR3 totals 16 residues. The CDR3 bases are TGTGCCAGCTCACCACTGGACAGGGGGGACACCGGGGAGCTGTTTTTT. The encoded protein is CASSPLDRGDTGELFF. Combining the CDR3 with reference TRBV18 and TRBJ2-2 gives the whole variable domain NAGVMQNPRHLVRRRGQEARLRCSPMKGHSHVYWYRQLPEEGLKFMVYLQKENIIDESGMPKERFSAEFPKEGPSILRIQQVVRGDSAAYFCASSPLDRGDTGELFFGEGSRLTVL.

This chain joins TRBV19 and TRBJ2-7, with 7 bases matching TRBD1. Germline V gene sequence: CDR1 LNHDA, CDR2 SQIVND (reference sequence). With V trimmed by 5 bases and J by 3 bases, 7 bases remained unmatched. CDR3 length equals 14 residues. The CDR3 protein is CASSRGAGGYEQYF. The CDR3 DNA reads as TGTGCCAGTAGTCGAGGAGCAGGGGGCTACGAGCAGTACTTC. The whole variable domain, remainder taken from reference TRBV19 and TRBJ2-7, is DGGITQSPKYLFRKEGQNVTLSCEQNLNHDAMYWYRQDPGQGLRLIYYSQIVNDFQKGDIAEGYSVSREKKESFPLTVTSAQKNPTAFYLCASSRGAGGYEQYFGPGTRLTVT.

CDR3 sequence: CASSIPARNEQFF. DNA for the CDR3: TGTGCCAGTAGTATACCTGCCCGCAATGAGCAGTTCTTC. The chain uses TRBV19 and TRBJ2-1, with unresolved D. This CDR3 has 13 amino acids. The germline V and J ends were trimmed by 2 bases and 6 bases, with 8 bases remaining between them. Per the germline V gene, CDR1 is LNHDA and CDR2 is SQIVND (reference sequence). Full variable domain (rest looked up from reference TRBV19 and TRBJ2-1): DGGITQSPKYLFRKEGQNVTLSCEQNLNHDAMYWYRQDPGQGLRLIYYSQIVNDFQKGDIAEGYSVSREKKESFPLTVTSAQKNPTAFYLCASSIPARNEQFFGPGTRLTVL.

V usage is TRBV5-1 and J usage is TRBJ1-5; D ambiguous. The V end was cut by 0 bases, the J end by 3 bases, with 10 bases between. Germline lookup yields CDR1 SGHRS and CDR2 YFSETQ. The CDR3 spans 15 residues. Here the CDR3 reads CASSLGVSANQPQHF. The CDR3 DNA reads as TGCGCCAGCAGCTTGGGGGTGAGTGCCAATCAGCCCCAGCATTTT.

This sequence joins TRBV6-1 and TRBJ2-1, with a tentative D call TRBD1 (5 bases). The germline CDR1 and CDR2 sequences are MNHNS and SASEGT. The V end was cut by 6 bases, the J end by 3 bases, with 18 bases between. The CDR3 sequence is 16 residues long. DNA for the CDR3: TGTGCCAGCAGAGAAATAGGGGTGGTAAACTACAATGAGCAGTTCTTC. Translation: CASREIGVVNYNEQFF.

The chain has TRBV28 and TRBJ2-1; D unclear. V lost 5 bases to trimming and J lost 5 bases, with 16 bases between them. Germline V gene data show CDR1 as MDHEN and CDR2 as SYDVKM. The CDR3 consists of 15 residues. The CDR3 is CASSPHKRAHNEQFF. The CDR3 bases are TGTGCCAGCAGTCCCCATAAAAGGGCCCACAATGAGCAGTTCTTC.

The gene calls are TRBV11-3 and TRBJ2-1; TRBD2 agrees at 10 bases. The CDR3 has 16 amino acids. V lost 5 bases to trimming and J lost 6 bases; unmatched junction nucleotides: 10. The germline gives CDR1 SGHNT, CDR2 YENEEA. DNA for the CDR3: TGTGCCAGCAGCAAAGGGGAGATAGCGGGAGGCAATGAGCAGTTCTTC. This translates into CASSKGEIAGGNEQFF.

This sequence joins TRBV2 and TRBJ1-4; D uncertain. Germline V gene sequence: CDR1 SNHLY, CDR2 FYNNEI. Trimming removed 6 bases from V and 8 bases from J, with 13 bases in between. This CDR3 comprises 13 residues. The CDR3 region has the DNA TGTGCCAGCAGGACGAGTGGCCCCGAAAAACTGTTTTTT. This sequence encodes CASRTSGPEKLFF.

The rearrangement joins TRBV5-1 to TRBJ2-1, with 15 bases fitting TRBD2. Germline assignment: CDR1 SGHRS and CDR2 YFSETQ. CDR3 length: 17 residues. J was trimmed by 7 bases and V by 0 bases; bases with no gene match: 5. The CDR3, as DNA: TGCGCCAGCAGCTTGGACCAAGGGACTAGCGGGAGGAATGAGCAGTTCTTC. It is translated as CASSLDQGTSGRNEQFF.

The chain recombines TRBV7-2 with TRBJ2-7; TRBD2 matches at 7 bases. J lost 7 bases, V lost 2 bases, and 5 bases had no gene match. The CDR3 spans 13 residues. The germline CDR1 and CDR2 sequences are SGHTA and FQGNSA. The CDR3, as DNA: TGTGCCAGCAGCTTAATCGCGGGAGAGGAGCAGTACTTC. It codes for CASSLIAGEEQYF. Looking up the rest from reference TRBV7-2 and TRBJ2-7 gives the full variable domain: GAGVSQSPSNKVTEKGKDVELRCDPISGHTALYWYRQSLGQGLEFLIYFQGNSAPDKSGLPSDRFSAERTGGSVSTLTIQRTQQEDSAVYLCASSLIAGEEQYFGPGTRLTVT.

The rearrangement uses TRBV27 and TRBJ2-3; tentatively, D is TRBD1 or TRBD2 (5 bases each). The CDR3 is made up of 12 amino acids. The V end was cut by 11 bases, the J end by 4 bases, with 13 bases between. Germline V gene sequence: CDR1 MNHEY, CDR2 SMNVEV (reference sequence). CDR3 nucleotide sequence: TGTGCCGGCCGGGGCGAGGCAGATACGCAGTATTTT. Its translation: CAGRGEADTQYF.

The CDR3 region is CASSGLSTDTQYF. CDR3 DNA sequence: TGTGCCAGCAGTGGCCTGAGCACAGATACGCAGTATTTT. The genes are TRBV2 and TRBJ2-3; D uncertain. Trimming removed 4 bases from V and 0 bases from J, with 5 bases in between. This CDR3 has 13 amino acids. The germline gives CDR1 SNHLY, CDR2 FYNNEI.

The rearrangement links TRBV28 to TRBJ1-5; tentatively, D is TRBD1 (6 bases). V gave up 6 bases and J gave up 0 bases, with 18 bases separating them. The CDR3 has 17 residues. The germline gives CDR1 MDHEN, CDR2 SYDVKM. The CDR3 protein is CASRPNRARYSNQPQHF. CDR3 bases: TGTGCCAGCAGGCCGAACAGGGCGCGATATAGCAATCAGCCCCAGCATTTT. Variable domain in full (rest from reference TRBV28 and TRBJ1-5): DVKVTQSSRYLVKRTGEKVFLECVQDMDHENMFWYRQDPGLGLRLIYFSYDVKMKEKGDIPEGYSVSREKKERFSLILESASTNQTSMYLCASRPNRARYSNQPQHFGDGTRLSIL.

The chain's CDR3 is CASSFPVPYEQYF. The CDR3 bases are TGTGCCAGCAGCTTCCCCGTCCCCTACGAGCAGTACTTC. The chain carries TRBV7-2 and TRBJ2-7; D gene uncertain. This CDR3 contains 13 residues. V was pared by 3 bases and J by 2 bases, with 8 bases between. Germline V gives CDR1 SGHTA, CDR2 FQGNSA.

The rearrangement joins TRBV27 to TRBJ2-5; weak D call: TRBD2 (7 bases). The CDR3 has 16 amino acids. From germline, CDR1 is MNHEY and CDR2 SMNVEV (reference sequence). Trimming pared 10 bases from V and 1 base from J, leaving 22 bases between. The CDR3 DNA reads TGTGCCATAACAGGGCGGGGGCCGCGAACCCAAGAGACCCAGTACTTC. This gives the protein CAITGRGPRTQETQYF.